The table lists the clone carrying this T cell receptor (beta chain) with a few counts. The entry originates in a study of T cells after yellow fever vaccination. This CDR3 is built from 14 residues. V lost 0 bases, J lost 4 bases, and 8 bases lay in between. Germline V CDR1 and CDR2: SGDLS, YYNGEE. TCRdb passed the 5' RACE reads through MiXCR, listing each CDR3 protein once. The sample holds hundreds of thousands of distinct CDR3 sequences, 21% seen once. The sample in question was PBMCs, obtained approximately 20 days after the first yellow fever vaccination. This clonotype originated in a man between 18 and 35 years old who received the YFV17D yellow fever vaccine. This chain uses TRBV9 with TRBJ2-1; D might be TRBD2 (6 bases). This chain's CDR3 is CASSVGDSYNEQFF. The CDR3 DNA sequence: TGTGCCAGCAGCGTAGGGGACTCTTACAATGAGCAGTTCTTC.